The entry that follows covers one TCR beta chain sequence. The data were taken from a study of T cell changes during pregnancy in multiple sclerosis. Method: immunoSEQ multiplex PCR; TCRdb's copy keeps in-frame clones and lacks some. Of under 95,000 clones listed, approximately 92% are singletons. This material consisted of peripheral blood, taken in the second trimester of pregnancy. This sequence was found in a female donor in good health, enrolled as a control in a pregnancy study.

The CDR3, as DNA: TGTGCCAGCAGCTATACTAGCGGGGGGAGCGTCGTCTACAATGAGCAGTTCTTC. This encodes CASSYTSGGSVVYNEQFF. The J gene is TRBJ2-1, the V gene TRBV5-4; the match to TRBD2 covers 12 bases. The V and J ends lost 3 bases and 3 bases, in that order; junction bases with no gene match: 10. Germline V gene lookup returns CDR1 SGHNT and CDR2 YYREEE (reference sequence). The CDR3 is 18 residues long.